This TCR beta chain emerged from a study of blood T cells in healthy people across ages. Whole-study findings and limits: Because donor CMV status was unknown, expanded clonotype changes were possibly confounded.

The CDR3 is made up of 14 amino acids. The V gene's germline CDR1 is MNHEY and CDR2 SMNVEV (reference sequence). V was shortened by 0 bases and J by 6 bases, with 12 bases between the two germline ends. A J-beta primer mix and a sample-barcoded 5' primer were used in a second PCR of roughly 6 to 11 cycles. Every cDNA molecule bore a tag from a template-switch adaptor containing 12 random nucleotides. One entry per CDR3 protein results from TCRdb running MiXCR on the 5' RACE reads. The table lists more than 1,000,000 distinct CDR3 sequences, approximately 26% of them singletons. Comments on this clonotype: As yet, its antigen is unknown.

The same specimen was also included in a second study, on T cells of mothers and their children. That study adds: The sample comes from some ten healthy Caucasian donors: mothers and children. Related mother-child pairs showed slightly, non-significantly higher overlap than unrelated pairs.

The chain combines TRBV27 with TRBJ2-7, with D tentatively TRBD2 (5 bases). This receptor was obtained from a girl under 10 years old in good health. The material sequenced was blood. CDR3 DNA: TGTGCCAGCAGTTTATCATCACTAGTCTTCGAGCAGTACTTC. Its protein product is CASSLSSLVFEQYF.